Below are 31 T cell receptor beta chains sequenced from a single sample in a study of beta chain features in type 1 diabetes. Reverse transcribing all isolated RNA meant expressed TCRB transcripts were sequenced. TCRdb's copy holds only in-frame clones and misses some; the assay was immunoSEQ multiplex PCR. The sample holds about 350,000 clones, around 20% seen once. Source material: naive CD4+ T cells from blood. Source of these receptors: a woman aged 18-29 years in good health.

This clone was seen more than once but under ten times. V is TRBV2 and J is TRBJ2-3, with 14 bases identical to TRBD2. Germline V CDR1 and CDR2: SNHLY, FYNNEI. This CDR3 is built from 14 residues. V shed 11 bases and J 3 bases; nucleotides not matched to a gene: 4. The CDR3, as DNA: TGTGCCGAGACTAGCGGGAGGGCTACAGATACGCAGTATTTT. Its protein is CAETSGRATDTQYF.

This chain links TRBV12-5 with TRBJ2-5; the D gene is possibly TRBD1 (5 bases). There are 11 residues in the CDR3. The V gene lost 5 bases and the J gene lost 7 bases, with 8 bases spanning the gap. Germline V CDR1 and CDR2: LGHNT, FRNRAP. CDR3 amino acids: CASGVQGTQYF. For the CDR3, the DNA is TGTGCTAGTGGTGTTCAGGGGACCCAGTACTTC. Together with reference TRBV12-5 and TRBJ2-5, the CDR3 gives the full variable domain: DARVTQTPRHKVTEMGQEVTMRCQPILGHNTVFWYRQTMMQGLELLAYFRNRAPLDDSGMPKDRFSAEMPDATLATLKIQPSEPRDSAVYFCASGVQGTQYFGPGTRLLVL.

This clone showed up just once. The chain recombines TRBV11-1 with TRBJ2-3; D might be TRBD2 (6 bases). Trimming took off 5 bases at V and 7 bases at J, with 22 bases between the two ends. CDR1 is SGHAT, CDR2 FQDESV, per germline (reference sequence). CDR3 size: 16 residues. The CDR3 is CASSLLRGGLMYTQYF. CDR3 DNA sequence: TGTGCCAGCAGCCTTCTACGGGGAGGACTGATGTATACGCAGTATTTT. The full variable domain, completed using reference TRBV11-1 and TRBJ2-3, is EAEVAQSPRYKITEKSQAVAFWCDPISGHATLYWYRQILGQGPELLVQFQDESVVDDSQLPKDRFSAERLKGVDSTLKIQPAELGDSAMYLCASSLLRGGLMYTQYFGPGTRLTVL.

This clone was observed a few times. The gene calls are TRBV11-2 and TRBJ1-1; 7 bases match TRBD1. The trim removed 5 bases at V and 1 base at J, leaving 7 bases unmatched. In germline, CDR1 is SGHAT, CDR2 FQNNGV. The CDR3 is 15 amino acids. CDR3 sequence (DNA): TGTGCCAGCAGCCCCCTCGGACAGGCGAACACTGAAGCTTTCTTT. Translated, it gives CASSPLGQANTEAFF. Variable domain in full (rest from reference TRBV11-2 and TRBJ1-1): EAGVAQSPRYKIIEKRQSVAFWCNPISGHATLYWYQQILGQGPKLLIQFQNNGVVDDSQLPKDRFSAERLKGVDSTLKIQPAKLEDSAVYLCASSPLGQANTEAFFGQGTRLTVV.

Comments on this clone: Other DNA sequences in this sample translate to the same CDR3. The V gene is TRBV5-1, the J gene TRBJ2-1, with 7 bases identical to TRBD2. CDR1 and CDR2 from the germline V gene are SGHRS and YFSETQ. CDR3 size: 15 residues. With 0 bases clipped from V and 4 bases from J, the junction kept 4 bases outside the gene matches. CDR3 amino acids: CASSLVAGVYNEQFF. The CDR3 DNA reads as TGCGCCAGCAGCTTGGTTGCGGGAGTTTACAATGAGCAGTTCTTC.

The genes are TRBV13 and TRBJ2-7; D possibly corresponds to TRBD1 (6 bases). V gave up 3 bases and J gave up 3 bases, with 15 bases separating them. Germline CDR1 PRHDT, CDR2 FYEKMQ (reference sequence). CDR3 length: 15 amino acids. CDR3 in DNA: TGTGCCAGCAGCTTCCGACGACAGGTTAACTACGAGCAGTACTTC. Its protein is CASSFRRQVNYEQYF.

The chain employs TRBV27 and TRBJ1-1; possible D gene TRBD1, 6 bases. The CDR3 sequence is 14 residues long. With 1 base removed from V and 5 bases from J, the gap between germline ends came to 11 bases. Germline CDR1 is MNHEY and CDR2 is SMNVEV (reference sequence). The CDR3 DNA reads TGTGCCAGCAGTTTATTCGGGGGGCAAACTGAAGCTTTCTTT. It specifies CASSLFGGQTEAFF.

This rearrangement joins TRBV19 to TRBJ2-1; 7 bases are a match to TRBD1. The V segment lost 4 bases and the J segment 1 base; nucleotides outside the gene matches: 4. This CDR3 has 15 residues. Germline V gives CDR1 LNHDA, CDR2 SQIVND (reference sequence). CDR3 in DNA: TGTGCCAGTAGTACCTCAGGGGGTTCCTACAATGAGCAGTTCTTC. This codes for CASSTSGGSYNEQFF.

This chain links TRBV11-1 with TRBJ2-1; 10 bases line up with TRBD2. Trimming cost V 7 bases and J 9 bases; bases outside gene matches: 6. Germline V CDR1 and CDR2: SGHAT, FQDESV (reference sequence). CDR3 length: 13 residues. CDR3: CASKERGGGEQFF. In nucleotides, the CDR3 is TGTGCCAGCAAGGAGCGGGGGGGCGGTGAGCAGTTCTTC.

In this sample, this clone turned up a few times. The chain joins TRBV29-1 to TRBJ1-1; no reliable D call. This CDR3 region has 13 residues. V was pared by 3 bases and J by 5 bases, with 13 bases between. Germline V lookup: CDR1 SQVTM, CDR2 ANQGSEA. CDR3 DNA: TGCAGCGTTGACTCGGCGGGGTGGACTGAAGCTTTCTTT. Protein sequence: CSVDSAGWTEAFF.

This chain links TRBV30 with TRBJ1-4, with D unresolved. Germline V gene lookup returns CDR1 GTSNPN and CDR2 SVGIG (reference sequence). V was trimmed by 2 bases and J by 9 bases, leaving 13 bases between them. This CDR3 region has 13 residues. The CDR3 region has the DNA TGTGCCTGGAGTCCGACAACTCTTCAAAAACTGTTTTTT. Encoded protein: CAWSPTTLQKLFF.

The V and J genes are TRBV19 and TRBJ1-6; TRBD1 matches at 7 bases. V gave up 6 bases and J gave up 7 bases; unmatched junction bases: 6. The CDR3 covers 14 residues. Germline CDR1 LNHDA, CDR2 SQIVND (reference sequence). As DNA, the CDR3 is TGTGCCAGTAGACGACAGGGACTCAATTCACCCCTCCACTTT. Amino acid sequence: CASRRQGLNSPLHF.

V usage is TRBV18 and J usage is TRBJ1-2, with 8 bases fitting TRBD1. Germline loops: CDR1 KGHSH, CDR2 LQKENI. The CDR3 runs 13 residues. V dropped 4 bases and J dropped 6; count of bases not matched to a gene: 4. The CDR3 loop is CASSLDRVNGYTF. CDR3 sequence (DNA): TGTGCCAGCTCACTGGACAGGGTTAATGGCTACACCTTC.

V is TRBV30 and J is TRBJ1-2, with D uncertain. The CDR3 loop spans 11 amino acids. The germline CDR1 and CDR2 sequences are GTSNPN and SVGIG (reference sequence). V was clipped by 1 base and J by 8 bases, with 8 bases between them. CDR3 residues: CAWSASGGYTF. In nucleotides, the CDR3 is TGTGCCTGGAGTGCGTCCGGGGGCTACACCTTC.

This clone was observed a handful of times. The rearrangement joins TRBV29-1 to TRBJ1-2; unclear D gene. Trimming removed 4 bases at V and 4 bases at J, with 13 bases between. The CDR3 is 13 amino acids. In germline, CDR1 is SQVTM, CDR2 ANQGSEA. The CDR3 sequence: CSVVLMRGYGYTF. In nucleotides, the CDR3 is TGCAGCGTTGTATTGATGAGAGGCTATGGCTACACCTTC.

This clone came up a few times. V gene TRBV18 combines with J gene TRBJ1-5; no reliable D call. The V and J ends lost 3 bases and 3 bases respectively, with 6 bases between them. This CDR3 is built from 13 residues. Per the germline V gene, CDR1 is KGHSH and CDR2 is LQKENI. CDR3 protein: CASSPGDNQPQHF. DNA of the CDR3: TGTGCCAGCTCACCGGGCGACAATCAGCCCCAGCATTTT.

J is TRBJ2-5 and V is TRBV18, with unresolved D. CDR1 and CDR2 (germline): KGHSH, LQKENI. Between the trimmed V and J ends, which lost 4 bases and 5 bases, there was a span of 8 bases. The CDR3 is 12 residues long. DNA for the CDR3: TGTGCCAGCTCACTCTCACAGGAGACCCAGTACTTC. Its protein product is CASSLSQETQYF.

This chain uses TRBV7-9 with TRBJ2-1, with 8 bases lining up with TRBD1. From germline, CDR1 is SEHNR and CDR2 FQNEAQ (reference sequence). The CDR3 runs to 15 residues. The J segment lost 7 bases and the V segment lost 5 bases, leaving 10 bases of the junction unmatched. The DNA for the CDR3 is TGTGCCAGCAGCGCCCCGGACAGGGAGAAGAATGAGCAGTTCTTC. The encoded protein is CASSAPDREKNEQFF. Filled out from reference TRBV7-9 and TRBJ2-1, the complete variable domain reads DTGVSQNPRHKITKRGQNVTFRCDPISEHNRLYWYRQTLGQGPEFLTYFQNEAQLEKSRLLSDRFSAERPKGSFSTLEIQRTEQGDSAMYLCASSAPDREKNEQFFGPGTRLTVL.

This clone has a handful of counts. The rearrangement joins TRBV5-1 to TRBJ2-3; D might be TRBD2 (5 bases). CDR1 is SGHRS and CDR2 is YFSETQ in the germline V gene. This CDR3 has 14 amino acids. Trimming pared 4 bases from V and 2 bases from J, leaving 11 bases between. The CDR3 loop is CASSPSGTTDTQYF. The CDR3 DNA reads TGCGCCAGCAGCCCAAGCGGAACCACAGATACGCAGTATTTT.

The chain has TRBV9 and TRBJ2-5; 7 bases align to TRBD1. The CDR3 extends over 14 amino acids. Germline assignment: CDR1 SGDLS and CDR2 YYNGEE. The junction had 8 bases not matched to a gene; V was cut back by 4 bases and J by 5 bases. The CDR3 sequence is CASSTPTGSETQYF. In DNA, the CDR3 is TGTGCCAGCAGCACCCCGACAGGGTCTGAGACCCAGTACTTC.

This clone was seen a few times. V and J are TRBV15 and TRBJ2-7; D is possibly TRBD2 (7 bases). The germline CDR1 and CDR2 sequences are LNHNV and YYDKDF (reference sequence). Trimming pared 0 bases from V and 4 bases from J, leaving 13 bases between. The CDR3 is made up of 15 amino acids. CDR3 sequence reads: CATSRDRGRGYEQYF. CDR3 nucleotides: TGTGCCACCAGCAGAGACCGGGGGAGGGGGTACGAGCAGTACTTC.

The V gene is TRBV4-1, the J gene TRBJ1-3; TRBD1 might be the D (6 bases). The CDR3 spans 14 residues. CDR1 is MGHRA, CDR2 YSYEKL, per germline. V lost 6 bases, J lost 0 bases, and 9 bases lay in between. The CDR3 DNA is TGCGCCAGCAGTCCACAGGGCTCTGGAAACACCATATATTTT. It encodes CASSPQGSGNTIYF.

The chain employs TRBV4-1 and TRBJ2-5; the D gene is possibly TRBD1 (7 bases). This CDR3 is built from 14 residues. Trimming stripped 4 bases from V and 0 bases from J, with 9 bases between. The germline V gene encodes CDR1 MGHRA and CDR2 YSYEKL. The CDR3 sequence: CASSRGTDQETQYF. CDR3 nucleotides: TGCGCCAGCAGCCGCGGGACAGACCAAGAGACCCAGTACTTC.

The chain employs TRBV10-3 and TRBJ2-7; D possibly corresponds to TRBD1 (6 bases). There are 12 residues in the CDR3. Germline V gene lookup returns CDR1 ENHRY and CDR2 SYGVKD. V lost 8 bases and J 2 bases, leaving 10 bases between the germline ends. CDR3 sequence reads: CAIGTTTYEQYF. The CDR3, as DNA: TGTGCCATCGGGACAACCACCTACGAGCAGTACTTC.

The chain couples TRBV5-1 to TRBJ2-7, with a weak D call TRBD1 (6 bases). This CDR3 is built from 15 residues. Germline lookup yields CDR1 SGHRS and CDR2 YFSETQ. Trimming pared 4 bases from V and 4 bases from J, leaving 18 bases between. The CDR3 sequence: CASSPFQGSGYEQYF. In DNA, the CDR3 is TGCGCCAGCAGCCCATTTCAGGGGAGTGGGTACGAGCAGTACTTC.

This clone has only a few counts. The chain couples TRBV7-2 to TRBJ2-1, with D tentatively TRBD2 (5 bases). The V gene's germline CDR1 is SGHTA and CDR2 FQGNSA. Trimming stripped 3 bases from V and 12 bases from J, with 12 bases between. This CDR3 is built from 12 residues. CDR3 in DNA: TGTGCCAGCAGCTTGAGCGGCCCTTGGCAGTTCTTC. Encoded protein: CASSLSGPWQFF.

The V call is TRBV9, the J call TRBJ2-7; TRBD1 aligns across 10 bases. The CDR3 loop spans 14 amino acids. V shed 3 bases, J shed 6 bases, and the junction held 6 bases outside the gene matches. Germline CDR1 is SGDLS and CDR2 is YYNGEE. CDR3 region: CASSASRDRGEQYF. Here the CDR3 DNA reads TGTGCCAGCAGCGCTAGCCGGGACAGGGGCGAGCAGTACTTC.

This clone showed up just a few times. The genes are TRBV5-1 and TRBJ2-7; D not resolved. CDR1 SGHRS and CDR2 YFSETQ come from the germline V gene. Trimming shortened V by 4 bases and J by 6 bases, and 11 bases separated the two germline ends. The CDR3 extends over 12 amino acids. CDR3 sequence (DNA): TGCGCCAGCAGCGCCCCTTTCGGCGAGCAGTACTTC. It codes for CASSAPFGEQYF.

V gene TRBV7-9 combines with J gene TRBJ2-7; 8 nucleotides agree with TRBD1. The CDR3 consists of 17 residues. V gave up 5 bases and J gave up 0 bases; unmatched junction bases: 12. In germline, CDR1 is SEHNR, CDR2 FQNEAQ (reference sequence). The CDR3 spells CASSIKGDRKSSYEQYF. The DNA for the CDR3 is TGTGCCAGCAGCATTAAGGGGGACAGGAAGAGCTCCTACGAGCAGTACTTC. Based on the CDR3 plus reference TRBV7-9 and TRBJ2-7, the full variable domain is DTGVSQNPRHKITKRGQNVTFRCDPISEHNRLYWYRQTLGQGPEFLTYFQNEAQLEKSRLLSDRFSAERPKGSFSTLEIQRTEQGDSAMYLCASSIKGDRKSSYEQYFGPGTRLTVT.

This chain joins TRBV4-1 and TRBJ2-7; 9 bases match TRBD1. CDR3 length: 14 residues. V shed 0 bases, J shed 7 bases, and the junction held 4 bases outside the gene matches. Germline CDR1 and CDR2: MGHRA and YSYEKL. The CDR3 spells CASSQEGQGNEQYF. The CDR3 nucleotides are TGCGCCAGCAGCCAAGAGGGACAGGGCAATGAGCAGTACTTC.

The genes are TRBV30 and TRBJ1-3; 7 bases are a match to TRBD1. Looked up from germline, CDR1 is GTSNPN and CDR2 is SVGIG (reference sequence). The CDR3 loop spans 14 amino acids. V was pared by 5 bases and J by 4 bases, with 8 bases of the junction left unmatched. CDR3 DNA sequence: TGTGCCTGGGGGCTCGGGACAGTCGGAAACACCATATATTTT. Residues: CAWGLGTVGNTIYF.